The T cell receptor beta chain under discussion was sequenced for a study of blood T cells in healthy people across ages. Primed by a sample-barcoded 5' primer and a J-beta primer mix, a second PCR proceeded for 7 to 11 cycles. TCRdb re-analysed the 5' RACE reads in MiXCR, keeping a single row per CDR3 protein. The repertoire consists of some 800,000 distinct CDR3 sequences, with roughly 44% occurring once and the leading ten covering about a fifth. CDR3 size: 19 residues. The V gene lost 1 base and the J gene lost 2 bases, with 24 bases spanning the gap. Per germline, CDR1 SGHRS and CDR2 YFSETQ. In its sample, this clonotype was seen a few times.

The receptor was isolated from a man in his sixties in good health. The V call is TRBV5-1, the J call TRBJ2-5; tentatively, D is TRBD1 (6 bases). The material sequenced was blood. The CDR3 DNA reads as TGCGCCAGCAGCTTGTACCCCAGCCCCCGGGACACGACACAAGAGACCCAGTACTTC. The encoded protein is CASSLYPSPRDTTQETQYF.